This TCR beta chain was observed in a study of T cell repertoires in cytomegalovirus infection. Germline lookup yields CDR1 SGHAT and CDR2 FQNNGV. V lost 4 bases to trimming and J lost 6 bases, with 18 bases between them. The CDR3 covers 16 residues. TCRdb re-derived calls from the reads in MiXCR, one entry per CDR3 protein. This sample has hundreds of thousands of distinct CDR3 sequences; around 29% occur once, and the top ten carry over 11%. Concerning this clonotype: The antigen is undetermined.

This clonotype originated in a human donor in good health (CMV status not recorded). Some clones in this sample may be carry-over from other donors' samples. The sample consisted of cultured CD8+ T cells from PBMCs, taken from culture after CMV antigen stimulation. This chain joins TRBV11-2 and TRBJ2-2, with D perhaps TRBD2 (7 bases). CDR3 DNA sequence: TGTGCCAGCAGCTACGGGGAGGGGGGGCCGTCCGGGGAGCTGTTTTTT. Its translation is CASSYGEGGPSGELFF.